The rows below give T cell receptor beta chains drawn from one sample of a study of T-cell memory formation after mild COVID-19. TCRdb analysed the 5' RACE reads with MiXCR anew, one entry per CDR3 protein. The sample records approximately 250,000 distinct CDR3 sequences, 16% being singletons. Material: PBMCs or a T cell subset sorted from them (not recorded which). These receptors came from a young man who had mild COVID-19 (a few samples of this study predate the infection). Cell type and time point are not known. The CDR3 runs from the conserved cysteine through the conserved F or W. Each record gives: clone size, V gene, J gene, D gene, CDR3 DNA, CDR3 protein. The D gene is left open where the match is weak. Some rows have no size entry. The others give once, few or many, or a class for an expanded clone.

size: NA
V: TRBV10-1
J: TRBJ2-5
D: NA
DNA: TGCGCCAGCAGTGAAGGGGGAGAAGAGACCCAGTACTTC
CDR3: CASSEGGEETQYF

size: NA
V: TRBV12-3/TRBV12-4
J: TRBJ1-1
D: NA
DNA: TGTGCCAGCAGTCGGACAGATCTCTCGACTGAAGCTTTCTTT
CDR3: CASSRTDLSTEAFF

size: NA
V: TRBV5-1
J: TRBJ1-4
D: NA
DNA: TGCGCCAGCAGCTTAAGGGCAGGGCCAAATGAAAAACTGTTTTTT
CDR3: CASSLRAGPNEKLFF

size: few
V: TRBV29-1
J: TRBJ2-3
D: NA
DNA: TGCAGCGTTTCAGGGAACACAGATACGCAGTATTTT
CDR3: CSVSGNTDTQYF

size: few
V: TRBV5-6
J: TRBJ2-5
D: NA
DNA: TGTGCCAGCAGCTTGGGTGACGCCATATCCCAGTACTTC
CDR3: CASSLGDAISQYF

size: NA
V: TRBV6-6
J: TRBJ1-2
D: TRBD1
DNA: TGTGCCAGCAGTTCCCCGGACAGGGCACCCTATGGCTACACCTTC
CDR3: CASSSPDRAPYGYTF

size: NA
V: TRBV20-1
J: TRBJ1-4
D: NA
DNA: TGCAGTTTAGGCGGCGGGGAAAAACTGTTTTTT
CDR3: CSLGGGEKLFF

size: few
V: TRBV5-1
J: TRBJ2-5
D: TRBD1
DNA: TGCGCCACCCCAGGACAGGCCCAGGGGGAGACCCAGTACTTC
CDR3: CATPGQAQGETQYF

size: once
V: TRBV5-4
J: TRBJ1-6
D: TRBD1
DNA: TGTGCCAGCAGCATAGGGACAGCTTCACCCCTCCACTTT
CDR3: CASSIGTASPLHF

size: many
V: TRBV4-2
J: TRBJ2-7
D: NA
DNA: TGTGCCAGCAGCCAAGTCGGGGAGAGGGAGCAGTACTTC
CDR3: CASSQVGEREQYF

size: few
V: TRBV11-2
J: TRBJ2-5
D: NA
DNA: TGTGCCAGCAGCTTAGAACAGGCTCAATACCAAGAGACCCAGTACTTC
CDR3: CASSLEQAQYQETQYF

size: NA
V: TRBV10-3
J: TRBJ2-3
D: TRBD1
DNA: TGTGCCATCAGTGAAGGGACAGGGGGGGCAGATACGCAGTATTTT
CDR3: CAISEGTGGADTQYF

size: NA
V: TRBV20-1
J: TRBJ1-2
D: NA
DNA: TGCAGTGGTCACAGGGCCACGATATACACCTTC
CDR3: CSGHRATIYTF

size: NA
V: TRBV3-1
J: TRBJ1-1
D: NA
DNA: TGTGCCGTCGGACAGAACACTGAAGCTTTCTTT
CDR3: CAVGQNTEAFF

size: few
V: TRBV6-1
J: TRBJ1-6
D: NA
DNA: TGTGCCAGCAGTGAAGACCCTTACCTCAATAATTCACCCCTCCACTTT
CDR3: CASSEDPYLNNSPLHF

size: NA
V: TRBV5-4
J: TRBJ2-1
D: NA
DNA: TGTGCCAGCAGCTTCGAACTAAGAAACAATGAGCAGTTCTTC
CDR3: CASSFELRNNEQFF

size: few
V: TRBV10-1
J: TRBJ2-1
D: TRBD2
DNA: TGCGCCAGCAGTGAGACTAGCGGGGGGCGCCTAGATGAGCAGTTCTTC
CDR3: CASSETSGGRLDEQFF

size: NA
V: TRBV7-9
J: TRBJ1-4
D: NA
DNA: TGTGCCTCCCAAAGGGATGTTGGGGAAAAACTGTTTTTT
CDR3: CASQRDVGEKLFF

size: NA
V: TRBV21-1
J: TRBJ1-1
D: NA
DNA: TGTGCCAGCAGCTCCGCGGGGTTGGTTATGGCTTTCTTT
CDR3: CASSSAGLVMAFF

size: NA
V: TRBV6-5
J: TRBJ1-4
D: NA
DNA: TGTGCCAGCAGTTATGGGGGTGCAACTAATGAAAAACTGTTTTTT
CDR3: CASSYGGATNEKLFF

size: many
V: TRBV20-1
J: TRBJ2-3
D: NA
DNA: TGCAGTGCCGGACCCCAATTACTAGTCATTACGCAGTATTTT
CDR3: CSAGPQLLVITQYF

size: few
V: TRBV20-1
J: TRBJ2-5
D: NA
DNA: TGCAGTGCTATCTCTTCGGGCTCCCAAGAGACCCAGTACTTC
CDR3: CSAISSGSQETQYF

size: many
V: TRBV3-1
J: TRBJ1-4
D: NA
DNA: TGTGCCAGCAGCCGTGCGCGGAGACGGGAAAAACTGTTTTTT
CDR3: CASSRARRREKLFF

size: few
V: TRBV6-5
J: TRBJ2-1
D: NA
DNA: TGTGCCAGCAGTGGGCAGGGGCCTGAGCAGTTCTTC
CDR3: CASSGQGPEQFF

size: many
V: TRBV4-2
J: TRBJ2-2
D: NA
DNA: TGTGCCAGCAGCCAAGAGGGGGACAAACGAACAACCGGGGAGCTGTTTTTT
CDR3: CASSQEGDKRTTGELFF

size: few
V: TRBV4-2
J: TRBJ2-6
D: NA
DNA: TGTGCCAGCAGCCTCTATGCCGGGGCCAACTCTGGGGCCAACGTCCTGACTTTC
CDR3: CASSLYAGANSGANVLTF

size: NA
V: TRBV5-6
J: TRBJ1-2
D: NA
DNA: TGTGCCAGCAGCCACAGGGAGCCCTATGGCTACACCTTC
CDR3: CASSHREPYGYTF

size: NA
V: TRBV12-3/TRBV12-4
J: TRBJ2-1
D: TRBD1
DNA: TGTGCCAGCAGTTTAGAGGACAGGGGAAAGCAGTTCTTC
CDR3: CASSLEDRGKQFF

size: few
V: TRBV15
J: TRBJ2-3
D: NA
DNA: TGTGCCACCAGCAGAGGAGGTCGGGGGGCCACAGATACGCAGTATTTT
CDR3: CATSRGGRGATDTQYF

size: few
V: TRBV20-1
J: TRBJ1-6
D: TRBD1
DNA: TGCAGTGCTATGGACAGGGGTGATTCACCCCTCCACTTT
CDR3: CSAMDRGDSPLHF

size: NA
V: TRBV7-9
J: TRBJ2-6
D: NA
DNA: TGTGCCAGCAGCCTCGCGAAACTCAGGGGCTCGACCTCTGGGGCCAACGTCCTGACTTTC
CDR3: CASSLAKLRGSTSGANVLTF

size: few
V: TRBV5-1
J: TRBJ2-3
D: NA
DNA: TGCGCCAGCAGCTTGGTATCTCCAGCGCGCCCAGATACGCAGTATTTT
CDR3: CASSLVSPARPDTQYF

size: NA
V: TRBV7-8
J: TRBJ1-1
D: NA
DNA: TGTGCCAGCAGCCCCGGGGCCCTGTTCCGGGCTTTCTTT
CDR3: CASSPGALFRAFF

size: few
V: TRBV6-2/TRBV6-3
J: TRBJ2-1
D: NA
DNA: TGTGCCAGCGGTTCCACCTACAATGAGCAGTTCTTC
CDR3: CASGSTYNEQFF

size: NA
V: TRBV7-6
J: TRBJ1-1
D: NA
DNA: TGTGCCAGCAGCTTGCCAGGGACTGAAGCTTTCTTT
CDR3: CASSLPGTEAFF

size: many
V: TRBV7-9
J: TRBJ2-5
D: TRBD2
DNA: TGTGCCAGCAGAGATGTCGGGACTAGCGGTGAGGAGACCCAGTACTTC
CDR3: CASRDVGTSGEETQYF

size: few
V: TRBV6-5
J: TRBJ1-1
D: TRBD1
DNA: TGTGCCAGCAGTTACTCGCGGGCAGGGGGAACTGAAGCTTTCTTT
CDR3: CASSYSRAGGTEAFF

size: many
V: TRBV4-3
J: TRBJ1-5
D: NA
DNA: TGCGCCAGCAGCCAATTGCAGGGTAAACCCCAGCATTTT
CDR3: CASSQLQGKPQHF

size: few
V: TRBV6-5
J: TRBJ1-5
D: NA
DNA: TGTGCCAGCAGCGAGGGGGGGTATAGCAATCAGCCCCAGCATTTT
CDR3: CASSEGGYSNQPQHF

size: NA
V: TRBV7-9
J: TRBJ1-5
D: NA
DNA: TGTGCCAGCAGCTCCCCCGGCCCAGGGGCGAATCAGCCCCAGCATTTT
CDR3: CASSSPGPGANQPQHF

size: few
V: TRBV9
J: TRBJ2-3
D: NA
DNA: TGTGCCAGCAGCGGTTATTGGGGCACAGATACGCAGTATTTT
CDR3: CASSGYWGTDTQYF

size: few
V: TRBV7-3
J: TRBJ2-2
D: NA
DNA: TGTGCCAGCGGCTGGGGGACGAACACCGGGGAGCTGTTTTTT
CDR3: CASGWGTNTGELFF

size: many
V: TRBV20-1
J: TRBJ2-5
D: NA
DNA: TGCAGTGCGGGGGTGAGGGAGACCCAGTACTTC
CDR3: CSAGVRETQYF

size: many
V: TRBV7-9
J: TRBJ1-2
D: NA
DNA: TGTGCCAGCAGCAGCTTTTTAGGGGGGGGACCGTACTTGTCTGGCTACACCTTC
CDR3: CASSSFLGGGPYLSGYTF

size: NA
V: TRBV7-6
J: TRBJ2-3
D: NA
DNA: TGTGCCAGCAGTGGGCCTGGGGGCACAGATACGCAGTATTTT
CDR3: CASSGPGGTDTQYF

size: few
V: TRBV12-3/TRBV12-4
J: TRBJ1-2
D: NA
DNA: TGTGCCAGCAGTTTACTCTCCGGGTTCTATGGCTACACCTTC
CDR3: CASSLLSGFYGYTF

size: few
V: TRBV7-2
J: TRBJ1-1
D: NA
DNA: TGTGCCAGCAGCTTAGAGCCGGGGGGCACTGAAGCTTTCTTT
CDR3: CASSLEPGGTEAFF

size: NA
V: TRBV20-1
J: TRBJ2-1
D: TRBD2
DNA: TGCAGTGCTATAGCGGGGCCCAACAATGAGCAGTTCTTC
CDR3: CSAIAGPNNEQFF

size: few
V: TRBV20-1
J: TRBJ2-7
D: TRBD2
DNA: TGCAGTGCTAGAGTACTAGCGGGCTACGAGCAGTACTTC
CDR3: CSARVLAGYEQYF

size: NA
V: TRBV19
J: TRBJ2-7
D: NA
DNA: TGTGCCAGTAGCCCTGGAAACTACGAGCAGTACTTC
CDR3: CASSPGNYEQYF

size: NA
V: TRBV20-1
J: TRBJ2-5
D: NA
DNA: TGCAGTGCTAGAGGTGGGGGGGCCAGGGAGACCCAGTACTTC
CDR3: CSARGGGARETQYF

size: NA
V: TRBV5-4
J: TRBJ2-1
D: NA
DNA: TGTGCCAGCAGCATAGATTGGGGGGCCAAATGGGATGAGCAGTTCTTC
CDR3: CASSIDWGAKWDEQFF

size: NA
V: TRBV6-5
J: TRBJ2-2
D: NA
DNA: TGTGCCAGCAGTAATCCGGGTCCGGCCGGGAACGGGGAGCTGTTTTTT
CDR3: CASSNPGPAGNGELFF

size: few
V: TRBV4-3
J: TRBJ1-4
D: NA
DNA: TGCGCCAGCAGCCAAGAGGGAGCACGGTGGGCAAAACTGTTTTTT
CDR3: CASSQEGARWAKLFF

size: NA
V: TRBV29-1
J: TRBJ2-6
D: NA
DNA: TGCAGCGTTCACGGCGGGGCTGGGGCCAACGTCCTGACTTTC
CDR3: CSVHGGAGANVLTF